These T cell receptor beta chains were read from a single sample in a study of blood T cell repertoires in COVID-19. Clones were sequenced by immunoSEQ multiplex PCR, and TCRdb holds only the in-frame ones, with some missing. The sample contains about 40,000 clones, approximately 90% of which appear only once. The sample comprised peripheral blood. The origin of the receptors is a man aged 50 to 60 in a cohort sampled during active COVID-19. The CDR3 runs from the conserved cysteine through the conserved F or W. The D gene is left open where the match is weak. The size of a clone is reported for some rows only, either as once, few or many, or as a class for expanded clones.

J gene,D gene,clone size,V gene,CDR3 DNA,CDR3 protein
TRBJ1-2,NA,NA,TRBV6-5,TGTGCCAGCAGTTACGGCCCTGAAGCGGACTATGGCTACACCTTC,CASSYGPEADYGYTF
TRBJ2-3,TRBD2,NA,TRBV14,TGTGCCAGCAGCCACCTGCCGGGACTAGCGGCGACAGATACGCAGTATTTT,CASSHLPGLAATDTQYF
TRBJ2-5,TRBD2,NA,TRBV6-5,TGTGCCAGCAGTTACTCGACTAGCCCAGAGACCCAGTACTTC,CASSYSTSPETQYF
TRBJ1-2,TRBD1,NA,TRBV6-5,TGTGCCAGCAACTCAAGGGACAGGGTTTATGGCTACACCTTC,CASNSRDRVYGYTF
TRBJ1-1,NA,NA,TRBV10-3,TGTGCCATCAGTGATGGCCGGGAATTTACTGAAGCTTTCTTT,CAISDGREFTEAFF
TRBJ2-1,NA,NA,TRBV24-1,TGTGCCACCAGTGAGCACTTAGCGCCTACTCACAATGAGCAGTTCTTC,CATSEHLAPTHNEQFF
TRBJ2-6,NA,NA,TRBV27,TGTGCCAGCCGAGATATAGGGGTTGGGGCCAACGTCCTGACTTTC,CASRDIGVGANVLTF
TRBJ1-3,NA,NA,TRBV3-1/TRBV3-2,TGTGCCAGCAGCCAAGCTGGACAGCTCTCTGGAAACACCATATATTTT,CASSQAGQLSGNTIYF
TRBJ2-7,TRBD2,few,TRBV4-3,TGCGCCAGCAGCCTAGGACTAGCGGGGGGCCCCGAGCAGTACTTC,CASSLGLAGGPEQYF
TRBJ2-5,TRBD1,once,TRBV7-9,TGTGCCAGCAGTGGGGACAGGGAAGAGACCCAGTACTTC,CASSGDREETQYF
TRBJ2-5,TRBD2,NA,TRBV2,TGTGCCAGCACGGGACTAGCGGGAGTAGAGACCCAGTACTTC,CASTGLAGVETQYF
TRBJ2-1,NA,few,TRBV29-1,TGCAGCGCGCGACTAGGGAATGAGCAGTTCTTC,CSARLGNEQFF
TRBJ2-1,NA,NA,TRBV7-3,TGTGCCAGCAGCCCGGACAGAAACAATGAGCAGTTCTTC,CASSPDRNNEQFF
TRBJ1-6,NA,NA,TRBV7-6,TGTGCCAGCAGCTTAGGAGAGGGTGGTTCACCCCTCCACTTT,CASSLGEGGSPLHF
TRBJ1-6,NA,NA,TRBV6-5,TGTGCCAGCAGTTATATCACATCCTATAATTCACCCCTCCACTTT,CASSYITSYNSPLHF
TRBJ2-2,NA,NA,TRBV3-1/TRBV3-2,TGTGCCAGCAGCCAACCGGGTTGGGAGCTGTTTTTT,CASSQPGWELFF
TRBJ2-3,NA,NA,TRBV30,TGTGCCTGGAGTGCCTCCCCGGGTGGGTCAGATACGCAGTATTTT,CAWSASPGGSDTQYF
TRBJ2-5,TRBD2,NA,TRBV11-2,TGTGCCAGCGGGACTAGCGCGGAGGTGGAGACCCAGTACTTC,CASGTSAEVETQYF
TRBJ2-2,NA,NA,TRBV4-1,TGCGCCAGCAGCCGAGGACTCCCACTAATGATCGGGGAGCTGTTTTTT,CASSRGLPLMIGELFF
TRBJ1-4,TRBD1,NA,TRBV4-3,TGCGCCAGCAGCCAAGCCCCGGACAGGGGGGTTGAAAAACTGTTTTTT,CASSQAPDRGVEKLFF
TRBJ1-2,NA,NA,TRBV10-3,TGTGCCATCAGTGACTCGAATGGGAGCCCGCCGAGTGGCTACACCTTC,CAISDSNGSPPSGYTF
TRBJ2-7,NA,NA,TRBV4-3,TGCGCCAGCAGCCAAGTATTCTCTCCCGGGGACGAGCAGTACTTC,CASSQVFSPGDEQYF
TRBJ2-6,TRBD2,NA,TRBV11-2,TGTGCCAGCAGACTAGCGGGTTCTGGGGCCAACGTCCTGACTTTC,CASRLAGSGANVLTF
TRBJ2-3,TRBD1,once,TRBV24-1,TGTGCCACCAGTGATCCCGGACAGGGGACAGATACGCAGTATTTT,CATSDPGQGTDTQYF
TRBJ2-1,TRBD2,NA,TRBV5-3,TGTGCCAGAAGCTTGCAGCTAGCGGGAGGGCGCACCTCCTACAATGAGCAGTTCTTC,CARSLQLAGGRTSYNEQFF
TRBJ1-2,TRBD1,few,TRBV4-3,TGCGCCAGCAGCCAAACCCTTGGACAGGGACTGGTCTATGGCTACACCTTC,CASSQTLGQGLVYGYTF
TRBJ1-2,TRBD1,once,TRBV29-1,TGCAGCGTTGGGGGACAGGACATTATTGGCTACACCTTC,CSVGGQDIIGYTF
TRBJ2-1,NA,NA,TRBV27,TGTGCCAGCAGAGGAGCCAACTACAATGAGCAGTTCTTC,CASRGANYNEQFF
TRBJ1-2,TRBD1,few,TRBV9,TGTGCCAGCAGCGTACAACAGGGGGGCAGGGATGGCTACACCTTC,CASSVQQGGRDGYTF
TRBJ2-2,NA,NA,TRBV6-2/TRBV6-3,TGTGCCAGCAGTCTGACCCTAGGAGACACCGGGGAGCTGTTTTTT,CASSLTLGDTGELFF
TRBJ1-2,NA,NA,TRBV30,TGTGCCTGGAGTCCGACAGCAACCTATGGCTACACCTTC,CAWSPTATYGYTF
TRBJ2-5,NA,NA,TRBV15,TGTGCCACCAGCAGCGATGGGACGGTGGGGGGAGAGACCCAGTACTTC,CATSSDGTVGGETQYF
TRBJ2-6,TRBD1,NA,TRBV2,TGTGCCAGCAGTGGGACAGGGGGCTCTGGGGCCAACGTCCTGACTTTC,CASSGTGGSGANVLTF